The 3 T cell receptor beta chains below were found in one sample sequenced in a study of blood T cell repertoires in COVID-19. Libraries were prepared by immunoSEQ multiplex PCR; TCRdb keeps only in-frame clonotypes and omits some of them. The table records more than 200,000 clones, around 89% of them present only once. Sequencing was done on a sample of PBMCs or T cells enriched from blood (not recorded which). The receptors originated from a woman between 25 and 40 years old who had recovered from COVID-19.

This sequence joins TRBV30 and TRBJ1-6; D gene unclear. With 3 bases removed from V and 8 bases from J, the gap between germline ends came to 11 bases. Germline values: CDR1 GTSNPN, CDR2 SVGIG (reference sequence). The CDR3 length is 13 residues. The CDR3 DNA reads TGTGCCTGGAGCCCTATTTCGGATTCACCCCTCCACTTT. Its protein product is CAWSPISDSPLHF.

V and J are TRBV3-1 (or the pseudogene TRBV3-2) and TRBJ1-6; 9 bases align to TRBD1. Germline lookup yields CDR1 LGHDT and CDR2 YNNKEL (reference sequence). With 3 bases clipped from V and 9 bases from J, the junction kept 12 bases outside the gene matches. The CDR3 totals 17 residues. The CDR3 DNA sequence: TGTGCCAGCAGCCAGTTATCGGGACAGGGTATGGGTTCACCCCTCCACTTT. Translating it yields CASSQLSGQGMGSPLHF.

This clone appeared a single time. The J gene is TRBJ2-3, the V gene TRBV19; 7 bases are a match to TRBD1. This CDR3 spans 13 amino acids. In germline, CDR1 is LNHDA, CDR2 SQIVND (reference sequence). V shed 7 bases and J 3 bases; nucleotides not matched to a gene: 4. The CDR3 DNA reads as TGTGCCAGTACCCCGACAGGGACAGATACGCAGTATTTT. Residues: CASTPTGTDTQYF.